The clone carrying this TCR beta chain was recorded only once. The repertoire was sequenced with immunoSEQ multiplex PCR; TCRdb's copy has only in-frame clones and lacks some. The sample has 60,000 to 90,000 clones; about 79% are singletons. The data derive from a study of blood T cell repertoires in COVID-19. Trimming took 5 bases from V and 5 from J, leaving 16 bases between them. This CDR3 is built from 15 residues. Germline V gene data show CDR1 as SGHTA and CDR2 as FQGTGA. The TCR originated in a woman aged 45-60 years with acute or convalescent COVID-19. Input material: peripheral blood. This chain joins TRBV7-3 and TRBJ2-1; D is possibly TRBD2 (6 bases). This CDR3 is CASSPKGREDNEQFF. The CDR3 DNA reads TGTGCCAGCAGCCCAAAAGGGCGGGAAGACAATGAGCAGTTCTTC.